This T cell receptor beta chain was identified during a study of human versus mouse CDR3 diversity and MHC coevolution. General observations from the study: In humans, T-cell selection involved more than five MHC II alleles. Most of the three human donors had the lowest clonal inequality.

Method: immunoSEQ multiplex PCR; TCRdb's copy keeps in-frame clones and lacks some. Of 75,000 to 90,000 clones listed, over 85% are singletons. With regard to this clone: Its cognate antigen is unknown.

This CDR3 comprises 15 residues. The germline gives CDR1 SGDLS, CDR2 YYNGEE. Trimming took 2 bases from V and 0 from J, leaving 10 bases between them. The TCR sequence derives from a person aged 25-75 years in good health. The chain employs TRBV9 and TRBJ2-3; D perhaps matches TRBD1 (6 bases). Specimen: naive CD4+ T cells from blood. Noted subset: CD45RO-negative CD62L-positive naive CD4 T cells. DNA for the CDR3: TGTGCCAGCAGCGTTATGAGGGGGAGCACAGATACGCAGTATTTT. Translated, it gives CASSVMRGSTDTQYF.